This TCR beta chain was found in a study of shared clonotypes between healthy human individuals. Each PCR replicate from the sorted subsets contained about 200 ng DNA, which is 25,000 to 30,000 T cell genomes. Profiling relied on immunoSEQ multiplex PCR, and the TCRdb table lists in-frame clones only, not all of them. The sample includes under 2,500,000 clones, approximately 94% of them seen just once. A single count supports this clone. CDR3 size: 15 residues. CDR1 and CDR2 (germline): KGHSH, LQKENI. V was shortened by 6 bases and J by 5 bases, with 16 bases between the two germline ends. The chain carries TRBV18 and TRBJ1-4, with a weak D call TRBD1 (6 bases). This TCR was sampled from a man aged 18 to 29 in good health. Sequencing was performed on naive CD4+ T cells sorted from blood. Subset denoted: CD45RA+ positively selected. This CDR3 is CASSEPGQVNEKLFF. The CDR3 DNA is TGTGCCAGCTCGGAACCGGGACAAGTGAATGAAAAACTGTTTTTT.